These 8 T cell receptor beta chains originate from one sample sequenced in a study of T cell changes during pregnancy in multiple sclerosis. The data were produced by immunoSEQ multiplex PCR, yet TCRdb's version contains in-frame clones alone and is incomplete. The sample shows 25,000 to 30,000 clones, 85% to 90% of them seen only once. Specimen: CD4+ T cells from peripheral blood mononuclear cells, collected in the second trimester of pregnancy. The receptors come from a female donor with multiple sclerosis, enrolled in a pregnancy study.

The J gene is TRBJ1-6, the V gene TRBV7-9; D is ambiguous. CDR1 is SEHNR and CDR2 is FQNEAQ in the germline V gene (reference sequence). Trimming pared 1 base from V and 4 bases from J, leaving 5 bases between. CDR3 length: 14 residues. For the CDR3, the DNA is TGTGCCAGCAGCTTAGAACAGTATAATTCACCCCTCCACTTT. Protein: CASSLEQYNSPLHF.

The chain is built from TRBV7-2 and TRBJ2-2; no clear D. The CDR3 has 13 amino acids. Germline loops: CDR1 SGHTA, CDR2 FQGNSA. The ends were cut back, 5 bases at V and 3 bases at J, with 7 bases in the middle. CDR3 region: CASSPQDTGELFF. The CDR3 DNA reads TGTGCCAGCAGCCCCCAGGACACCGGGGAGCTGTTTTTT.

V is TRBV4-1 and J is TRBJ1-5; D gene uncertain. Germline V gene data show CDR1 as MGHRA and CDR2 as YSYEKL. The ends were cut back, 1 base at V and 1 base at J, with 11 bases in the middle. This CDR3 is 16 amino acids long. The CDR3 protein is CASSQGVTRSNQPQHF. The CDR3 DNA reads TGCGCCAGCAGCCAAGGAGTAACGAGGAGCAATCAGCCCCAGCATTTT.

V and J are TRBV7-9 and TRBJ1-4; D remains unclear. The CDR3 is made up of 15 amino acids. The germline V and J ends were trimmed by 1 base and 4 bases, with 10 bases remaining between them. Germline V lookup: CDR1 SEHNR, CDR2 FQNEAQ (reference sequence). The CDR3 DNA sequence: TGTGCCAGCAGCTTAGGGGCGGACTATAATGAAAAACTGTTTTTT. This codes for CASSLGADYNEKLFF.

The chain couples TRBV4-2 to TRBJ1-3; no clear D. Trimming removed 0 bases from V and 2 bases from J, with 5 bases in between. This CDR3 is built from 14 residues. Germline assignment: CDR1 LGHNA and CDR2 YNFKEQ. CDR3 nucleotides: TGTGCCAGCAGCCAAGATCTAGCTGGAAACACCATATATTTT. This gives the protein CASSQDLAGNTIYF.

The V call is TRBV5-1, the J call TRBJ2-1; possibly TRBD2 for D (6 bases). CDR1 is SGHRS, CDR2 YFSETQ, per germline. The CDR3 is made up of 16 amino acids. The germline V and J ends were trimmed by 0 bases and 0 bases, with 10 bases remaining between them. CDR3 sequence: CASSLGGVSSYNEQFF. CDR3 coding DNA: TGCGCCAGCAGCTTGGGGGGGGTTAGCTCCTACAATGAGCAGTTCTTC.

This clone was detected only a few times. The CDR3 DNA reads TGTGCCTGGAGTGGGGGGGGGCGGCAGCCCCAGCATTTT. This encodes CAWSGGGRQPQHF. This chain uses TRBV30 with TRBJ1-5, with TRBD1 as a possible D gene (6 bases). The V end was cut by 1 base, the J end by 7 bases, with 11 bases between. CDR1 is GTSNPN, CDR2 SVGIG, per germline (reference sequence). The CDR3 sequence is 13 residues long.

CDR3 amino acids: CASSSTGGGQPQHF. In DNA form, the CDR3 reads TGTGCCAGCAGTTCAACAGGGGGGGGTCAGCCCCAGCATTTT. The rearrangement links TRBV6-1 to TRBJ1-5, with TRBD1 matching over 8 bases. V trimming: 5 bases; J trimming: 6 bases; junction bases outside the gene matches: 6. The CDR3 totals 14 residues. The germline CDR1 and CDR2 sequences are MNHNS and SASEGT.